This passage covers 10 T cell receptor beta chains from one sample sequenced in a study of identical twins. Using its own MiXCR run on the 5' RACE reads, TCRdb lists one record per CDR3 protein. The table shows 450,000 or so distinct CDR3 sequences, with around 14% occurring only once. The same data also went into a second study, on yellow fever vaccine responses in identical twins.

The material sequenced was CD4+ T cells sorted from blood. The receptors originated from a young woman in good health.

In DNA form, the CDR3 reads TGTGCCAGCAGCTTCCTGAGACTCTATGGCTACACCTTC. Translating gives CASSFLRLYGYTF. The chain carries TRBV7-2 and TRBJ1-2, with unresolved D. The ends were cut back, 3 bases at V and 4 bases at J, with 9 bases in the middle. CDR3 length: 13 residues. Germline loops: CDR1 SGHTA, CDR2 FQGNSA.

This clonotype showed up just a few times. V is TRBV3-1 and J is TRBJ2-6; 7 nucleotides line up with TRBD1. The CDR3 covers 17 residues. The germline V gene encodes CDR1 LGHDT and CDR2 YNNKEL (reference sequence). The V and J ends lost 4 bases and 5 bases, in that order; junction bases with no gene match: 11. The CDR3 loop reads CASSLGPTGRWANVLTF. DNA for the CDR3: TGTGCCAGCAGCCTTGGCCCGACAGGGCGGTGGGCCAACGTCCTGACTTTC.

The CDR3 DNA is TGCAGTGCTAGAGACCCTAGCGGGGGGTCCTACGAGCAGTACTTC. Translation gives CSARDPSGGSYEQYF. The chain joins TRBV20-1 to TRBJ2-7, with 11 bases that match TRBD2. CDR1 is DFQATT, CDR2 SNEGSKA, per germline (reference sequence). This CDR3 region has 15 residues. The ends lost 0 bases at V and 1 base at J; junction bases unmatched: 2.

V gene TRBV20-1 combines with J gene TRBJ2-7, with TRBD1 matching 7 bases. CDR1 and CDR2 from the germline V gene are DFQATT and SNEGSKA (reference sequence). Losses at the gene ends were 1 base for V and 5 bases for J; bases not matched to a gene: 5. CDR3 size: 13 residues. The CDR3 region is CSARGDRVHEQYF. The CDR3 bases are TGCAGTGCTAGAGGAGACAGGGTACACGAGCAGTACTTC.

This sequence joins TRBV9 and TRBJ2-3; D is possibly TRBD2 (5 bases). The CDR3 is 13 amino acids. V lost 3 bases and J 2 bases, leaving 7 bases between the germline ends. CDR1 is SGDLS, CDR2 YYNGEE, per germline. The CDR3: CASSAGLTDTQYF. The CDR3 nucleotides are TGTGCCAGCAGCGCTGGACTCACAGATACGCAGTATTTT.

This clonotype was found a few times. The chain recombines TRBV3-1 with TRBJ2-7; TRBD2 aligns across 7 bases. With 4 bases clipped from V and 4 bases from J, the junction kept 7 bases outside the gene matches. The CDR3 sequence is 14 residues long. The germline CDR1 and CDR2 sequences are LGHDT and YNNKEL (reference sequence). The CDR3 bases are TGTGCCAGCAGCCCTAGCGGAGATGGGTACGAGCAGTACTTC. This encodes CASSPSGDGYEQYF.

This clonotype was detected a few times. This chain joins TRBV6-2 or TRBV6-3 and TRBJ2-3; 8 bases line up with TRBD2. Germline CDR1 is MNHEY and CDR2 is SVGEGT. The CDR3 runs to 16 residues. V shed 10 bases and J 2 bases; nucleotides not matched to a gene: 14. Here the CDR3 reads CATGGRRRKTTDTQYF. CDR3 nucleotides: TGTGCCACGGGGGGGAGACGGCGGAAGACCACAGATACGCAGTATTTT.

The rearrangement joins TRBV12-3 or TRBV12-4 to TRBJ2-7, with a possible D match to TRBD1 (6 bases). The CDR3 has 15 amino acids. The V end lost 6 bases, the J end lost 0 bases, and 15 bases lay between the germline ends. CDR3 residues: CASSLSGASSYEQYF. CDR3 bases: TGTGCCAGCAGCCTCTCAGGGGCGAGCTCCTACGAGCAGTACTTC.

This clonotype was seen a handful of times. The chain carries TRBV20-1 and TRBJ2-5; 8 bases line up with TRBD2. The CDR3 loop spans 14 amino acids. Germline V lookup: CDR1 DFQATT, CDR2 SNEGSKA (reference sequence). V shed 6 bases and J 5 bases; nucleotides not matched to a gene: 11. CDR3 nucleotide sequence: TGCAGTGCCTCCAGCGGGAGTTGGTTTGAGACCCAGTACTTC. Translating it yields CSASSGSWFETQYF.

Only a few counts were recorded for this clonotype. CDR3: CASSSPDRATEAFF. CDR3 DNA: TGCGCCAGCAGCTCTCCGGACAGGGCAACTGAAGCTTTCTTT. The rearrangement uses TRBV5-1 and TRBJ1-1; 8 nucleotides agree with TRBD1. Germline CDR1 reads SGHRS; CDR2 reads YFSETQ. The CDR3 consists of 14 residues. After removal of 3 bases from V and 5 bases from J, the junction contained 6 bases not matched to a gene.